This is a list of T cell receptor beta chains from one sample in a study of blood T cell repertoires in COVID-19. Generated by immunoSEQ multiplex PCR, the TCRdb table keeps only in-frame clones and is missing some. Counted here are over 200,000 clones, nearly 85% occurring once; the ten biggest clones make up over 0.95%. The specimen was peripheral blood. All receptors come from a woman aged 30 to 39 with COVID-19, enrolled during active disease. Both conserved end residues are part of each CDR3. Each record gives: V gene, clone size, D gene, J gene, CDR3 protein, CDR3 DNA. A D gene is named only where the DNA matches it firmly. Rows give clone size only sometimes, using once, few, many, or a class for an expanded clone.

V gene: TRBV11-2
clone size: NA
D gene: NA
J gene: TRBJ2-3
CDR3 protein: CASSLDRVALGDTQYF
CDR3 DNA: TGTGCCAGCAGCTTAGATCGGGTAGCCCTTGGAGATACGCAGTATTTT

V gene: TRBV28
clone size: once
D gene: TRBD1
J gene: TRBJ1-3
CDR3 protein: CASSLIRGQTSGNTIYF
CDR3 DNA: TGTGCCAGCAGTTTGATTAGGGGACAGACCTCTGGAAACACCATATATTTT

V gene: TRBV3-1/TRBV3-2
clone size: few
D gene: NA
J gene: TRBJ1-1
CDR3 protein: CASSTAAGEAFF
CDR3 DNA: TGTGCCAGCTCCACGGCGGCGGGAGAAGCTTTCTTT

V gene: TRBV30
clone size: NA
D gene: NA
J gene: TRBJ1-6
CDR3 protein: CAWSRDWDNSPLHF
CDR3 DNA: TGTGCCTGGAGCAGGGATTGGGATAATTCACCCCTCCACTTT

V gene: TRBV19
clone size: NA
D gene: NA
J gene: TRBJ1-5
CDR3 protein: CASSIKPGGIHQPQHF
CDR3 DNA: TGTGCCAGTAGTATTAAGCCAGGCGGGATTCATCAGCCCCAGCATTTT

V gene: TRBV30
clone size: NA
D gene: TRBD2
J gene: TRBJ2-7
CDR3 protein: CAWSVPTSGGEQYF
CDR3 DNA: TGTGCCTGGAGTGTTCCGACTAGCGGGGGGGAGCAGTACTTC

V gene: TRBV6-5
clone size: NA
D gene: TRBD2
J gene: TRBJ2-3
CDR3 protein: CASTWTSGGADTQYF
CDR3 DNA: TGTGCCAGCACCTGGACTAGCGGGGGGGCGGATACGCAGTATTTT

V gene: TRBV6-5
clone size: NA
D gene: NA
J gene: TRBJ1-3
CDR3 protein: CASSPDGNSGNTIYF
CDR3 DNA: TGTGCCAGCAGTCCCGACGGGAACTCTGGAAACACCATATATTTT

V gene: TRBV5-1
clone size: NA
D gene: TRBD1
J gene: TRBJ2-7
CDR3 protein: CASSRTGSVHEQYF
CDR3 DNA: TGCGCCAGCAGCCGGACAGGGAGCGTCCACGAGCAGTACTTC

V gene: TRBV6-1
clone size: NA
D gene: NA
J gene: TRBJ1-2
CDR3 protein: CASSEGRDGYTF
CDR3 DNA: TGTGCCAGCAGTGAAGGCAGGGATGGCTACACCTTC

V gene: TRBV4-2
clone size: NA
D gene: NA
J gene: TRBJ2-7
CDR3 protein: CASSQAQEGGYEQYF
CDR3 DNA: TGTGCCAGCAGCCAAGCCCAGGAGGGGGGGTACGAGCAGTACTTC

V gene: TRBV19
clone size: NA
D gene: TRBD2
J gene: TRBJ2-1
CDR3 protein: CASRSTGVTSGGTSHFNEQFF
CDR3 DNA: TGTGCCAGTAGGTCAACAGGGGTGACTAGCGGGGGGACTTCCCACTTCAATGAGCAGTTCTTC

V gene: TRBV27
clone size: NA
D gene: NA
J gene: TRBJ1-4
CDR3 protein: CASSLSRGVATNEKLFF
CDR3 DNA: TGTGCCAGCAGTTTATCGAGAGGAGTTGCAACTAATGAAAAACTGTTTTTT

V gene: TRBV6-5
clone size: NA
D gene: NA
J gene: TRBJ1-5
CDR3 protein: CASSFIQGQPQHF
CDR3 DNA: TGTGCCAGCAGTTTTATACAGGGCCAGCCCCAGCATTTT

V gene: TRBV7-9
clone size: NA
D gene: NA
J gene: TRBJ1-2
CDR3 protein: CASSLNEGGYGYTF
CDR3 DNA: TGTGCCAGCAGCTTAAATGAGGGAGGATATGGCTACACCTTC

V gene: TRBV5-1
clone size: NA
D gene: TRBD1
J gene: TRBJ1-1
CDR3 protein: CASSPDRGTNTEAFF
CDR3 DNA: TGCGCCAGCAGCCCGGACAGGGGAACGAACACTGAAGCTTTCTTT

V gene: TRBV2
clone size: once
D gene: NA
J gene: TRBJ1-6
CDR3 protein: CASRGGRQLRGNSPLHF
CDR3 DNA: TGTGCCAGCAGGGGGGGAAGACAGTTAAGAGGTAATTCACCCCTCCACTTT

V gene: TRBV25-1
clone size: NA
D gene: NA
J gene: TRBJ2-2
CDR3 protein: CASIQPGGARLAGELFF
CDR3 DNA: TGTGCCAGCATACAACCTGGGGGGGCGCGATTGGCCGGGGAGCTGTTTTTT

V gene: TRBV2
clone size: many
D gene: NA
J gene: TRBJ2-2
CDR3 protein: CASKWQGTGELFF
CDR3 DNA: TGTGCCAGCAAGTGGCAGGGCACCGGGGAGCTGTTTTTT

V gene: TRBV2
clone size: NA
D gene: NA
J gene: TRBJ1-3
CDR3 protein: CASKEGTYGNTIYF
CDR3 DNA: TGTGCCAGCAAGGAGGGCACATATGGAAACACCATATATTTT

V gene: TRBV27
clone size: NA
D gene: NA
J gene: TRBJ2-2
CDR3 protein: CASSPASGELFF
CDR3 DNA: TGTGCCAGCAGTCCCGCCAGCGGGGAGCTGTTTTTT

V gene: TRBV6-2/TRBV6-3
clone size: few
D gene: NA
J gene: TRBJ1-3
CDR3 protein: CASSTRPGTSSGNTIYF
CDR3 DNA: TGTGCCAGCAGTACACGACCGGGAACAAGCTCTGGAAACACCATATATTTT

V gene: TRBV19
clone size: NA
D gene: NA
J gene: TRBJ2-5
CDR3 protein: CASPTGVLPQYF
CDR3 DNA: TGTGCCAGTCCAACCGGGGTATTGCCCCAGTACTTC

V gene: TRBV5-1
clone size: NA
D gene: TRBD2
J gene: TRBJ2-5
CDR3 protein: CASSSGGAGVTQYF
CDR3 DNA: TGCGCCAGCAGCTCGGGGGGAGCGGGGGTGACCCAGTACTTC

V gene: TRBV5-4
clone size: few
D gene: NA
J gene: TRBJ1-1
CDR3 protein: CASSSRTELNTEAFF
CDR3 DNA: TGTGCCAGCAGCTCTCGGACAGAATTGAACACTGAAGCTTTCTTT

V gene: TRBV20-1
clone size: NA
D gene: NA
J gene: TRBJ1-2
CDR3 protein: CSASNSGLPGTYGYTF
CDR3 DNA: TGCAGTGCTAGTAATTCGGGACTCCCGGGCACCTATGGCTACACCTTC

V gene: TRBV4-2
clone size: NA
D gene: NA
J gene: TRBJ2-3
CDR3 protein: CASSQVDTGTDTQYF
CDR3 DNA: TGTGCCAGCAGCCAAGTTGATACAGGGACAGATACGCAGTATTTT

V gene: TRBV4-1
clone size: few
D gene: NA
J gene: TRBJ2-7
CDR3 protein: CASSQDRPLSYEQYF
CDR3 DNA: TGCGCCAGCAGCCAAGATCGTCCCCTCTCCTACGAGCAGTACTTC

V gene: TRBV5-4
clone size: few
D gene: NA
J gene: TRBJ2-7
CDR3 protein: CASSSRTSSSYEQYF
CDR3 DNA: TGTGCCAGCAGCTCGCGGACTTCTAGCTCCTACGAGCAGTACTTC

V gene: TRBV9
clone size: NA
D gene: NA
J gene: TRBJ2-1
CDR3 protein: CASSVDLSSPGNEQFF
CDR3 DNA: TGTGCCAGCAGCGTAGACCTGTCGTCCCCCGGCAATGAGCAGTTCTTC

V gene: TRBV7-2
clone size: NA
D gene: TRBD1
J gene: TRBJ1-2
CDR3 protein: CASSLGAGQAYGYTF
CDR3 DNA: TGTGCCAGCAGCTTAGGTGCCGGACAGGCATATGGCTACACCTTC

V gene: TRBV7-9
clone size: few
D gene: TRBD1
J gene: TRBJ1-2
CDR3 protein: CASSLEGTGNYGYTF
CDR3 DNA: TGTGCCAGCAGCTTAGAGGGGACAGGGAACTATGGCTACACCTTC

V gene: TRBV2
clone size: NA
D gene: NA
J gene: TRBJ1-2
CDR3 protein: CASRERTVNGYTF
CDR3 DNA: TGTGCCAGCAGGGAGAGGACAGTTAACGGCTACACCTTC

V gene: TRBV2
clone size: NA
D gene: NA
J gene: TRBJ2-1
CDR3 protein: CASSGTSSIGGEQFF
CDR3 DNA: TGTGCCAGCAGTGGAACTAGCTCGATAGGAGGTGAGCAGTTCTTC

V gene: TRBV11-1
clone size: NA
D gene: NA
J gene: TRBJ2-1
CDR3 protein: CASSLGRQSYNEQFF
CDR3 DNA: TGTGCCAGCAGCTTGGGTCGACAGAGCTACAATGAGCAGTTCTTC

V gene: TRBV6-4
clone size: NA
D gene: TRBD1
J gene: TRBJ1-6
CDR3 protein: CASSAGTGSSPLHF
CDR3 DNA: TGTGCCAGCAGTGCCGGGACAGGGAGTTCACCCCTCCACTTT

V gene: TRBV2
clone size: NA
D gene: NA
J gene: TRBJ1-2
CDR3 protein: CASSRQGGGYTF
CDR3 DNA: TGTGCCAGCAGCAGGCAGGGAGGTGGCTACACCTTC